A single sample is the source of the 10 T cell receptor beta chains below, sequenced in a study of graft-versus-host responses after intestinal transplantation. No antigen is known for these receptors. Assay used: immunoSEQ multiplex PCR; TCRdb lists only in-frame clones, some missing. Of some 110,000 clones listed, 90% to 95% are singletons. The sequences come from unstimulated CD8+ T cells sorted from spleen or lymph node cells, collected before transplant. All receptors come from a human donor who was the organ donor for an intestinal transplant.

The chain carries TRBV12-5 and TRBJ2-1; weak D call: TRBD2 (5 bases). The germline V and J ends were trimmed by 6 bases and 8 bases, with 11 bases remaining between them. The germline V gene encodes CDR1 LGHNT and CDR2 FRNRAP. CDR3 size: 12 residues. The chain's CDR3 is CASGRVWYEQFF. The CDR3 DNA is TGTGCTAGTGGGAGGGTTTGGTATGAGCAGTTCTTC.

The V gene is TRBV27, the J gene TRBJ1-5, with D unclear. The CDR3 length is 13 residues. Germline V gives CDR1 MNHEY, CDR2 SMNVEV (reference sequence). Trimming left V 2 bases short and J 1 base short, with 3 bases between. The CDR3 DNA follows: TGTGCCAGCAGTTTACGGAGCAATCAGCCCCAGCATTTT. Amino acid sequence: CASSLRSNQPQHF.

This rearrangement joins TRBV4-1 to TRBJ2-5; no reliable D call. From germline, CDR1 is MGHRA and CDR2 YSYEKL. The germline V and J ends were trimmed by 0 bases and 4 bases, with 6 bases remaining between them. CDR3 size: 13 residues. CDR3 bases: TGCGCCAGCAGCCAAGATGTGGGAGAGACCCAGTACTTC. It codes for CASSQDVGETQYF.

V gene TRBV7-9 combines with J gene TRBJ1-1, with a possible D match to TRBD1 (5 bases). CDR3 length: 13 residues. The germline V gene encodes CDR1 SEHNR and CDR2 FQNEAQ (reference sequence). V was pared by 5 bases and J by 10 bases, with 17 bases between. The DNA for the CDR3 is TGTGCCAGCAGCATAGGGGCCCGGCCTCGAGCTTTCTTT. This codes for CASSIGARPRAFF.

This chain connects TRBV5-5 to TRBJ1-3; D is perhaps TRBD1 (5 bases). Per the germline V gene, CDR1 is SGHKS and CDR2 is YYEKEE (reference sequence). V lost 0 bases, J lost 2 bases, and 9 bases lay in between. This CDR3 spans 15 amino acids. In DNA form, the CDR3 reads TGTGCCAGCAGCTTGGAGGGGCCTCCTGGAAACACCATATATTTT. As protein: CASSLEGPPGNTIYF.

The chain couples TRBV4-1 to TRBJ2-1; 9 bases line up with TRBD2. V trimming: 0 bases; J trimming: 0 bases; junction bases outside the gene matches: 3. Germline V gene sequence: CDR1 MGHRA, CDR2 YSYEKL. This CDR3 region has 17 residues. This chain's CDR3 is CASSQDGSGSSYNEQFF. The CDR3 DNA reads TGCGCCAGCAGCCAAGATGGTAGCGGGAGCTCCTACAATGAGCAGTTCTTC.

This clone appeared once. V usage is TRBV19 and J usage is TRBJ1-5, with D possibly TRBD1 on 6 matching bases. Germline-derived CDR1 and CDR2 are LNHDA and SQIVND (reference sequence). The V end was cut by 3 bases, the J end by 5 bases, with 17 bases between. The CDR3 consists of 16 residues. In nucleotides, the CDR3 is TGTGCCAGTAGTATCTTCGGGGAGGGGGGGCATCAGCCCCAGCATTTT. Its protein is CASSIFGEGGHQPQHF. Variable domain in full (rest from reference TRBV19 and TRBJ1-5): DGGITQSPKYLFRKEGQNVTLSCEQNLNHDAMYWYRQDPGQGLRLIYYSQIVNDFQKGDIAEGYSVSREKKESFPLTVTSAQKNPTAFYLCASSIFGEGGHQPQHFGDGTRLSIL.

The genes are TRBV7-9 and TRBJ2-2, with 14 bases fitting TRBD2. The V and J ends lost 5 bases and 6 bases, in that order; junction bases with no gene match: 11. From germline, CDR1 is SEHNR and CDR2 FQNEAQ (reference sequence). CDR3 length: 18 amino acids. CDR3 residues: CASSPGTSGSHGAGELFF. CDR3 bases: TGTGCCAGCAGCCCAGGGACTAGCGGGAGTCACGGCGCCGGGGAGCTGTTTTTT.

The V gene is TRBV2, the J gene TRBJ2-7; D may match TRBD1 or TRBD2 (6 bases each). V was cut by 0 bases and J by 2 bases, with 20 bases left in between. The CDR3 sequence is 18 residues long. CDR1 and CDR2 from the germline V gene are SNHLY and FYNNEI. In DNA form, the CDR3 reads TGTGCCAGCAGTGAAGCGCTTCCGGAGGGGGACATCACCTACGAGCAGTACTTC. Protein: CASSEALPEGDITYEQYF.

The V and J genes are TRBV6-5 and TRBJ1-2, with no clear D. V was pared by 0 bases and J by 4 bases, with 9 bases between. Per the germline V gene, CDR1 is MNHEY and CDR2 is SVGAGI. This CDR3 is built from 14 residues. CDR3 bases: TGTGCCAGCAGTTACTCGACGCGGGCCTATGGCTACACCTTC. Its translation is CASSYSTRAYGYTF.